This T cell receptor (beta chain) came from a study of cytomegalovirus exposure and HLA in healthy donors. Study observations and caveats: Across donors, most TCRs were seen rarely, yet some public ones were widespread. Using the classifier, cytomegalovirus status was reportedly diagnosed with high specificity and sensitivity.

Details on this clone: Its target is unknown.

Using immunoSEQ multiplex PCR, the repertoire was profiled, and TCRdb retains in-frame clones only, with some absent. Found here are about 240,000 clones, roughly 86% of them singletons; the top ten hold roughly 1.2%. There are 15 residues in the CDR3. Trimming stripped 4 bases from V and 2 bases from J, with 14 bases between. The V gene's germline CDR1 is SGHNT and CDR2 YYREEE (reference sequence). What was sequenced was PBMCs. The rearrangement joins TRBV5-4 to TRBJ2-3, with D perhaps matching TRBD1 (5 bases). The source is a woman younger than 45 in good health and CMV-seropositive. The CDR3 reads CASSQNRIHTDTQYF. CDR3 coding DNA: TGTGCCAGCAGCCAGAACAGGATACACACAGATACGCAGTATTTT. Together with reference TRBV5-4 and TRBJ2-3, the CDR3 gives the full variable domain: ETGVTQSPTHLIKTRGQQVTLRCSSQSGHNTVSWYQQALGQGPQFIFQYYREEENGRGNFPPRFSGLQFPNYSSELNVNALELDDSALYLCASSQNRIHTDTQYFGPGTRLTVL.